One sample yielded the 15 T cell receptor beta chains listed below, sequenced in a study of blood T cell repertoires in COVID-19. Here immunoSEQ multiplex PCR was the method, and the copy in TCRdb shows in-frame clones only, minus some. The sample consists of roughly 390,000 clones, roughly 85% of them appearing once. The sample consisted of peripheral blood. The receptors were gathered from a woman between 18 and 29 years old with acute or convalescent COVID-19.

CDR3 in amino acids: CASSHQGNEQYF. DNA of the CDR3: TGTGCCAGCAGCCACCAGGGGAACGAGCAGTACTTC. J is TRBJ2-7 and V is TRBV3-1 (or the pseudogene TRBV3-2), with D tentatively TRBD1 (6 bases). The CDR3 runs to 12 residues. Trimming removed 3 bases at V and 5 bases at J, with 8 bases between. From germline, CDR1 is LGHDT and CDR2 YNNKEL (reference sequence).

The chain combines TRBV19 with TRBJ2-7; 7 bases fit TRBD2. Germline V gene sequence: CDR1 LNHDA, CDR2 SQIVND (reference sequence). Losses at the gene ends were 5 bases for V and 4 bases for J; bases not matched to a gene: 11. The CDR3 extends over 15 amino acids. DNA of the CDR3: TGTGCCAGTAGTTCCCCTGGGCAGGGAGGGTACGAGCAGTACTTC. Protein: CASSSPGQGGYEQYF.

This chain connects TRBV2 to TRBJ1-1; D is ambiguous. Trimming removed 1 base at V and 3 bases at J, with 12 bases between. Per germline, CDR1 SNHLY and CDR2 FYNNEI. The CDR3 consists of 15 residues. CDR3 coding DNA: TGTGCCAGCAGTGAAGGGTACGAAGAGGACACTGAAGCTTTCTTT. Translation: CASSEGYEEDTEAFF.

This clone was detected a few times. The chain employs TRBV5-5 and TRBJ1-2; 7 nucleotides align to TRBD1. The CDR3 has 18 amino acids. With V trimmed by 4 bases and J by 0 bases, 15 bases remained unmatched. Germline CDR1 reads SGHKS; CDR2 reads YYEKEE (reference sequence). The CDR3 DNA is TGTGCCAGCAGCCTGACGGGTGACAGGGTCGAAGCTAACTATGGCTACACCTTC. Encoded protein: CASSLTGDRVEANYGYTF. Variable domain in full (rest from reference TRBV5-5 and TRBJ1-2): DAGVTQSPTHLIKTRGQQVTLRCSPISGHKSVSWYQQVLGQGPQFIFQYYEKEERGRGNFPDRFSARQFPNYSSELNVNALLLGDSALYLCASSLTGDRVEANYGYTFGSGTRLTVV.

This clone occurred once. V and J are TRBV12-1 and TRBJ1-6; the table's D gene call, TRBD1, was not cross checked with the DNA. TRBV12-1 has pseudogene status. CDR3 length equals 15 residues. CDR3 sequence: CASSSVGTGDSPLHF. As DNA, the CDR3 is TGTGCCAGCAGCTCTGTAGGGACAGGGGATTCACCCCTCCACTTT.

J is TRBJ2-7 and V is TRBV7-2; D may be TRBD2 (7 bases). CDR1 and CDR2 (germline): SGHTA, FQGNSA. Trimming removed 5 bases from V and 6 bases from J, with 17 bases in between. The CDR3 sequence is 14 residues long. CDR3 region: CASSIQRRGGEQYF. As DNA, the CDR3 is TGTGCCAGCAGCATCCAAAGAAGGGGGGGCGAGCAGTACTTC. Drawing the rest from reference TRBV7-2 and TRBJ2-7, the complete variable domain is GAGVSQSPSNKVTEKGKDVELRCDPISGHTALYWYRQSLGQGLEFLIYFQGNSAPDKSGLPSDRFSAERTGGSVSTLTIQRTQQEDSAVYLCASSIQRRGGEQYFGPGTRLTVT.

The genes are TRBV3-1 (or the pseudogene TRBV3-2) and TRBJ1-6; 9 bases map to TRBD1. The J segment lost 4 bases and the V segment lost 4 bases, leaving 5 bases of the junction unmatched. CDR1 and CDR2 from the germline V gene are LGHDT and YNNKEL (reference sequence). This CDR3 contains 16 residues. The CDR3 sequence: CASSPRGQGYNSPLHF. In DNA, the CDR3 is TGTGCCAGCAGCCCCAGAGGACAGGGGTATAATTCACCCCTCCACTTT.

The rearrangement links TRBV2 to TRBJ2-1; D is possibly TRBD1 (6 bases). Germline loops: CDR1 SNHLY, CDR2 FYNNEI. Trimming pared 3 bases from V and 5 bases from J, leaving 23 bases between. There are 18 residues in the CDR3. This chain's CDR3 is CASSDPSGRDTGNNEQFF. The CDR3 nucleotides read TGTGCCAGCAGTGATCCTTCCGGCCGGGACACGGGTAACAATGAGCAGTTCTTC.

The chain couples TRBV28 to TRBJ2-7; the D gene is possibly TRBD2 (6 bases). V was shortened by 6 bases and J by 0 bases, with 15 bases between the two germline ends. This CDR3 is 15 amino acids long. Germline CDR1 reads MDHEN; CDR2 reads SYDVKM. CDR3: CASSPGLFSSYEQYF. The DNA for the CDR3 is TGTGCCAGCAGCCCGGGACTTTTCAGCTCCTACGAGCAGTACTTC.

The rearrangement uses TRBV19 and TRBJ2-4; 10 nucleotides align to TRBD1. Germline V gene sequence: CDR1 LNHDA, CDR2 SQIVND (reference sequence). The CDR3 sequence is 17 residues long. The V segment lost 7 bases and the J segment 7 bases; nucleotides outside the gene matches: 16. In DNA form, the CDR3 reads TGTGCCAGTACCCCCGAACCGGGACAGGGGAACGGTAACATTCAGTACTTC. It codes for CASTPEPGQGNGNIQYF.

The V call is TRBV15, the J call TRBJ1-2; possible D gene TRBD1, 6 bases. From germline, CDR1 is LNHNV and CDR2 YYDKDF (reference sequence). The CDR3 is made up of 15 amino acids. V lost 0 bases to trimming and J lost 8 bases, with 16 bases between them. As DNA, the CDR3 is TGTGCCACCAGCAGAGAGATAGGGACAAGAAAAGGCTACACCTTC. As protein: CATSREIGTRKGYTF.

This clone has a handful of counts. V gene TRBV6-5 combines with J gene TRBJ2-1, with 9 bases fitting TRBD2. In germline, CDR1 is MNHEY, CDR2 SVGAGI. This CDR3 region has 15 residues. J gave up 0 bases and V 7 bases, and 4 bases lay outside the gene matches. The CDR3 DNA sequence: TGTGCCAGCATCGCAGCGGGGGGCTCCTACAATGAGCAGTTCTTC. It yields the protein CASIAAGGSYNEQFF.

This rearrangement joins TRBV19 to TRBJ1-2; 7 bases line up with TRBD1. From germline, CDR1 is LNHDA and CDR2 SQIVND (reference sequence). This CDR3 spans 12 amino acids. V was clipped by 7 bases and J by 4 bases; unmatched bases: 3. This chain's CDR3 is CASNDRAYGYTF. Written as DNA, the CDR3 is TGTGCCAGTAACGACAGGGCCTATGGCTACACCTTC. Complete variable domain (other parts from reference TRBV19 and TRBJ1-2): DGGITQSPKYLFRKEGQNVTLSCEQNLNHDAMYWYRQDPGQGLRLIYYSQIVNDFQKGDIAEGYSVSREKKESFPLTVTSAQKNPTAFYLCASNDRAYGYTFGSGTRLTVV.

The chain links TRBV27 to TRBJ2-3; D call uncertain. Trimming shortened V by 6 bases and J by 4 bases, and 5 bases separated the two germline ends. Germline-derived CDR1 and CDR2 are MNHEY and SMNVEV (reference sequence). The CDR3 sequence is 11 residues long. The CDR3 coding sequence is TGTGCCAGCAGAGTAGCAGATACGCAGTATTTT. Its protein product is CASRVADTQYF.

The chain recombines TRBV9 with TRBJ2-2, with 12 nucleotides matching TRBD1. V was clipped by 3 bases and J by 6 bases; unmatched bases: 6. CDR1 and CDR2 from the germline V gene are SGDLS and YYNGEE. The CDR3 covers 16 residues. The CDR3 nucleotides are TGTGCCAGCAGCGCACCGGGACAGGGGGCCTCCGGGGAGCTGTTTTTT. It codes for CASSAPGQGASGELFF.